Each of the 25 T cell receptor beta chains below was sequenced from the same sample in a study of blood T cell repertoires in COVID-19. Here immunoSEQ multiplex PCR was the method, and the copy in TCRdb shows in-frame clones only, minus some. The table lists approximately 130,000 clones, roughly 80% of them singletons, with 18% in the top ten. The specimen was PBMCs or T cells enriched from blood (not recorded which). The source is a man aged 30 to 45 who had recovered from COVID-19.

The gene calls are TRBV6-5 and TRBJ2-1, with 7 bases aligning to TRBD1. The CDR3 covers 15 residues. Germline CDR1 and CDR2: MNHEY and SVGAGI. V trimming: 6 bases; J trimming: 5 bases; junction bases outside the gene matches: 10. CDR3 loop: CASSQTGPWHNEQFF. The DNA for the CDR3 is TGTGCCAGCAGCCAGACAGGGCCGTGGCACAATGAGCAGTTCTTC.

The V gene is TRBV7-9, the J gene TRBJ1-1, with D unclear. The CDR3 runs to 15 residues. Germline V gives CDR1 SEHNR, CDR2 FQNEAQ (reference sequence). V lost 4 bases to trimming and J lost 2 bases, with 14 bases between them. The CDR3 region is CASSSVGVSNTEAFF. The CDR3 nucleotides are TGTGCCAGCAGCTCCGTCGGGGTTAGTAACACTGAAGCTTTCTTT.

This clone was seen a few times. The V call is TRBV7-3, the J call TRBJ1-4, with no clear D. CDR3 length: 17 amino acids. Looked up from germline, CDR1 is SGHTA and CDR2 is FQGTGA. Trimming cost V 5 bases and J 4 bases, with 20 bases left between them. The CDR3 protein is CASSARRGNGLNEKLFF. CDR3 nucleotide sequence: TGTGCCAGCAGCGCCCGTAGAGGAAACGGACTTAATGAAAAACTGTTTTTT. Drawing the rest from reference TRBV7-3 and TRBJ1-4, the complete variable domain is GAGVSQTPSNKVTEKGKYVELRCDPISGHTALYWYRQSLGQGPEFLIYFQGTGAADDSGLPNDRFFAVRPEGSVSTLKIQRTERGDSAVYLCASSARRGNGLNEKLFFGSGTQLSVL.

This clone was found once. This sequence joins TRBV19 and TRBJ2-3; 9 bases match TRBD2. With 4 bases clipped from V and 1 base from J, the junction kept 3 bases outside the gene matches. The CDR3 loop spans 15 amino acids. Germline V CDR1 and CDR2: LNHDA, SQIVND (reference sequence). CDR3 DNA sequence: TGTGCCAGTAGTACTAGCGGGGACGGCACAGATACGCAGTATTTT. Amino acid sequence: CASSTSGDGTDTQYF.

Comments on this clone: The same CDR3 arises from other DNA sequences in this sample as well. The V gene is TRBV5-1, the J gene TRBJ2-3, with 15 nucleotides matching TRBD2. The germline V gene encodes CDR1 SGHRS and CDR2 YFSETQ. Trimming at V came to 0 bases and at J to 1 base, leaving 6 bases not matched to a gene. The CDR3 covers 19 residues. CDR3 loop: CASSLGGLAGGPRTDTQYF. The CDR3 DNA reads TGCGCCAGCAGCTTGGGGGGACTAGCGGGAGGACCACGCACAGATACGCAGTATTTT. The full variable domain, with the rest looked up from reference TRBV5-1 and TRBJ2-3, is KAGVTQTPRYLIKTRGQQVTLSCSPISGHRSVSWYQQTPGQGLQFLFEYFSETQRNKGNFPGRFSGRQFSNSRSEMNVSTLELGDSALYLCASSLGGLAGGPRTDTQYFGPGTRLTVL.

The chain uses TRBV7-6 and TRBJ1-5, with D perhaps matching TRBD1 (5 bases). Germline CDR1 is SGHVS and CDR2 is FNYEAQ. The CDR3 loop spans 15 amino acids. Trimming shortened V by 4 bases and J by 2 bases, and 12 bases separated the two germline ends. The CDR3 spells CASSSRSGGNQPQHF. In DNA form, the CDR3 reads TGTGCCAGCAGCTCGCGTTCGGGGGGCAATCAGCCCCAGCATTTT. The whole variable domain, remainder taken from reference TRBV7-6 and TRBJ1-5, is GAGVSQSPRYKVTKRGQDVALRCDPISGHVSLYWYRQALGQGPEFLTYFNYEAQQDKSGLPNDRFSAERPEGSISTLTIQRTEQRDSAMYRCASSSRSGGNQPQHFGDGTRLSIL.

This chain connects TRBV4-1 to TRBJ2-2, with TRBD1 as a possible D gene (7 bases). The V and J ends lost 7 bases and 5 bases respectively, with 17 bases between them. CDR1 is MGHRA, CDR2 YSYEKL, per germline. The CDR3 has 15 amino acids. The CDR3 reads CASTTRQGGTGELFF. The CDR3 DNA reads TGCGCCAGCACAACTCGCCAGGGGGGAACCGGGGAGCTGTTTTTT.

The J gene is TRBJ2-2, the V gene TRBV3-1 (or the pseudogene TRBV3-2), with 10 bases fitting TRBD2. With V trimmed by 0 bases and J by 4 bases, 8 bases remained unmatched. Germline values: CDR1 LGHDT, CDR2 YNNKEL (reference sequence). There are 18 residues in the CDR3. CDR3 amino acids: CASSQDLRAGGGTGELFF. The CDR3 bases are TGTGCCAGCAGCCAAGATCTCAGAGCGGGAGGGGGCACCGGGGAGCTGTTTTTT.

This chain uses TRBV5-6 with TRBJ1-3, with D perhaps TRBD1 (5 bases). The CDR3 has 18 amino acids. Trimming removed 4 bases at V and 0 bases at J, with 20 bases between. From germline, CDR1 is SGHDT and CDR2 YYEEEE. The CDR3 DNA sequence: TGTGCCAGCAGCCTGACAATGACGCAGGGCAACTCTGGAAACACCATATATTTT. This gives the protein CASSLTMTQGNSGNTIYF.

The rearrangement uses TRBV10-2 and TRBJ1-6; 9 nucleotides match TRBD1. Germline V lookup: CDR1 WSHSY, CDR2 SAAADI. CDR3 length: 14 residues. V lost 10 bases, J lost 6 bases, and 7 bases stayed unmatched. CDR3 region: CATVLGQGNSPLHF. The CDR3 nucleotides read TGCGCCACCGTGTTGGGACAGGGTAATTCACCCCTCCACTTT.

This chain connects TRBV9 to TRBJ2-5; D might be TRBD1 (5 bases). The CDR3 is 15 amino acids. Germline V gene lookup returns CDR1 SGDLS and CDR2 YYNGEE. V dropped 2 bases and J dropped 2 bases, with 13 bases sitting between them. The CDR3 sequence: CASSVSRQGQETQYF. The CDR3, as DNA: TGTGCCAGCAGCGTCTCCAGGCAGGGACAAGAGACCCAGTACTTC.

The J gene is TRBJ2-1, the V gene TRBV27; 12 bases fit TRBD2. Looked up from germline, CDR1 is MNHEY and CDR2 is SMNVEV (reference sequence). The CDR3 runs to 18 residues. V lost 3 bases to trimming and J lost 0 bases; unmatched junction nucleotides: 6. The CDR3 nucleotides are TGTGCCAGCAGTTTCCTTCTAGCGGGAGGGGGCTCCTACAATGAGCAGTTCTTC. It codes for CASSFLLAGGGSYNEQFF.

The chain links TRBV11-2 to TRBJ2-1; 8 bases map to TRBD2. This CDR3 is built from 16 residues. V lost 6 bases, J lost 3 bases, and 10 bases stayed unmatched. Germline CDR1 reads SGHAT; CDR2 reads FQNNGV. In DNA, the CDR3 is TGTGCCAGCAGACCTGGGACTAGGGGTTTCTACAATGAGCAGTTCTTC. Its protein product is CASRPGTRGFYNEQFF.

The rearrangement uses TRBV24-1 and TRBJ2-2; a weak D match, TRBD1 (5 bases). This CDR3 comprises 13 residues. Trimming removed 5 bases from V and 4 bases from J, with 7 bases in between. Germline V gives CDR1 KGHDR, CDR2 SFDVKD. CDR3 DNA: TGTGCCACCAGTGCGCAGGGCACCGGGGAGCTGTTTTTT. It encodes CATSAQGTGELFF.

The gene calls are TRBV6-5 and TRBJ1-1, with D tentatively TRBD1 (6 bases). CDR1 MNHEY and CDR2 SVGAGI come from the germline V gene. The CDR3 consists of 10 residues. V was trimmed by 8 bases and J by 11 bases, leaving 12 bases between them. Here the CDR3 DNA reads TGTGCCAGCGTCCGGGGGGGCGCTTTCTTT. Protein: CASVRGGAFF.

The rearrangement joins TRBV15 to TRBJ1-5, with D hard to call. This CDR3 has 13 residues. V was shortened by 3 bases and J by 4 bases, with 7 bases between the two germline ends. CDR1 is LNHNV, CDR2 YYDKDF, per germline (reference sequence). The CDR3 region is CATSSRVNQPQHF. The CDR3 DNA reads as TGTGCCACCAGCAGCCGGGTAAATCAGCCCCAGCATTTT.

In nucleotides, the CDR3 is TGTGCCAGCAGCCGTCTCACTAACACCGGGGAGCTGTTTTTT. This gives the protein CASSRLTNTGELFF. This rearrangement joins TRBV11-2 to TRBJ2-2; D unresolved. Germline CDR1 reads SGHAT; CDR2 reads FQNNGV. V was pared by 5 bases and J by 2 bases, with 9 bases between. This CDR3 is built from 14 residues.

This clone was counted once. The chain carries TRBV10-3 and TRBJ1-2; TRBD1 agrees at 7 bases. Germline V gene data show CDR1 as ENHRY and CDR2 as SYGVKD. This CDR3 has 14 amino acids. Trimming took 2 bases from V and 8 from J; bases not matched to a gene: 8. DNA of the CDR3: TGTGCCATCAGTGAGAGTGACAGGGTAGTCGGCTACACCTTC. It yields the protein CAISESDRVVGYTF.

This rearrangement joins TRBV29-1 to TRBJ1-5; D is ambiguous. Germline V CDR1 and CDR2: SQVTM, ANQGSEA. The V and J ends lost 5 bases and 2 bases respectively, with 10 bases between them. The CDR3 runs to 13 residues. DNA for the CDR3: TGCAGCGTTAAAGGGCAGGGCAATCAGCCCCAGCATTTT. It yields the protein CSVKGQGNQPQHF.

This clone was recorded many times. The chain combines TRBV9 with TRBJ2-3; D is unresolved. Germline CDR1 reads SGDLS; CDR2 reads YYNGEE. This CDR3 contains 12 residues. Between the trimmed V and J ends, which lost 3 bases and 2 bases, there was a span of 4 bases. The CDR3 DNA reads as TGTGCCAGCAGCGGACTCACAGATACGCAGTATTTT. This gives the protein CASSGLTDTQYF.

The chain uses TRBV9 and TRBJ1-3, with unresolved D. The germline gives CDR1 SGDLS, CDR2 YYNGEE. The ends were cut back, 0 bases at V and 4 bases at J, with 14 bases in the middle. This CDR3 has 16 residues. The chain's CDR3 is CASSVGWQAGGNTIYF. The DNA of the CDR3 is TGTGCCAGCAGCGTAGGTTGGCAGGCGGGAGGAAACACCATATATTTT.

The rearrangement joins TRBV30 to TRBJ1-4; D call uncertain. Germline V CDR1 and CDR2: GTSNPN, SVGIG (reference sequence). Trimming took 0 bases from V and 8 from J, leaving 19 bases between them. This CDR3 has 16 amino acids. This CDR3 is CAWSVPPRDSEEKLFF. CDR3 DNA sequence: TGTGCCTGGAGTGTACCGCCTCGGGATTCAGAAGAAAAACTGTTTTTT.

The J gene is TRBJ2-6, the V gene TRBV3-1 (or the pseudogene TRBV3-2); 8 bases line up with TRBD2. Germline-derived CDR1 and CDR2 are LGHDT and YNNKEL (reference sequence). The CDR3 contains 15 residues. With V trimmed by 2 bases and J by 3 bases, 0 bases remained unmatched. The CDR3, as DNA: TGTGCCAGCAGCCAAAGCGGGAGTGGGGCCAACGTCCTGACTTTC. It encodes CASSQSGSGANVLTF.

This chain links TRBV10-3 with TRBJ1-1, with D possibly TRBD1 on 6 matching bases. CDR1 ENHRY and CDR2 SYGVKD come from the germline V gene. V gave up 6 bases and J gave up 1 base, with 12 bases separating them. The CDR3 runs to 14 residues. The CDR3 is CAIRLGQSNTEAFF. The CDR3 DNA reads TGTGCCATCAGATTAGGACAGTCGAACACTGAAGCTTTCTTT.

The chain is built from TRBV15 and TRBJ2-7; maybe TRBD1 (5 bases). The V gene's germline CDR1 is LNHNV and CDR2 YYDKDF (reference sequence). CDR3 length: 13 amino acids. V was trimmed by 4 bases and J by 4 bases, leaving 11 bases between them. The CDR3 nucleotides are TGTGCCACCAGCACCCGACCAGGGTACGAGCAGTACGTC. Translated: CATSTRPGYEQYV.